The clone carrying this TCR beta chain was counted at least ten times. Its specificity is unknown. This record belongs to a study of T-cell memory formation after mild COVID-19. Background on the study: Clusters of TCRs were largely donor specific. Study results and limitations: CD4+ contracting clones were mainly CM and EM; CD8+ ones, EMRA. Some responding clones appeared in pre-infection memory, suggesting cross-reactive memory joined.

With V trimmed by 0 bases and J by 2 bases, 6 bases remained unmatched. The CDR3 is made up of 16 amino acids. Germline V CDR1 and CDR2: SGHTA, FQGTGA. Amplification by 5'RACE using constant-segment primers produced TCR alpha and TCR beta cDNA libraries that carried sample barcodes and UMIs. Each CDR3 protein is one row after TCRdb ran MiXCR on the 5' RACE reads. Of 110,000 to 150,000 distinct CDR3 sequences listed, approximately 25% are singletons. The rearrangement joins TRBV7-3 to TRBJ1-2; TRBD1 aligns across 7 bases. Sequenced sample: PBMCs or a T cell subset sorted from them (not recorded which). The clonotype comes from an adult woman who had mild COVID-19 (a few samples of this study predate the infection). Cell type and time point are not known. The DNA of the CDR3 is TGTGCCAGCAGCTTAACGAAGGGACAGAGAAACTATGGCTACACCTTC. Translated: CASSLTKGQRNYGYTF.